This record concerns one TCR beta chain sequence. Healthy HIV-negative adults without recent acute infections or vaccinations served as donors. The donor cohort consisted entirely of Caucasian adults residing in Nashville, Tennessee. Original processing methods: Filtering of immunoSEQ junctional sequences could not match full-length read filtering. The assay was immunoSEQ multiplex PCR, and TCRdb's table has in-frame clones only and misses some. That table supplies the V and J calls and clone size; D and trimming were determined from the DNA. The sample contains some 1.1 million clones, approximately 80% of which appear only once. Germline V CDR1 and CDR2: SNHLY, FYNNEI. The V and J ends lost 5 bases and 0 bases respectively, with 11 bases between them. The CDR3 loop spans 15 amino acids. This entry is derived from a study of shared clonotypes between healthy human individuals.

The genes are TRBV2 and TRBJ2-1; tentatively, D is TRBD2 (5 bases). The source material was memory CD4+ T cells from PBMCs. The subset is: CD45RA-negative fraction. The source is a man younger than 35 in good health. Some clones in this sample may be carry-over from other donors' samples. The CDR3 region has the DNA TGTGCCAGCAGTTGGGTGAGCGGCTCCTACAATGAGCAGTTCTTC. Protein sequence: CASSWVSGSYNEQFF.